This entry describes one T cell receptor (beta chain). This clonotype showed up just a few times. Its antigen has not been determined. No base qualities exist here, and no much larger clone lies one base off it. This sample stems from a study of early T cells in non-severe SARS-CoV-2 infection listed by TCRdb under 2021. Looking at the study overall: Because TCR sequencing was done on bulk RNA from unsorted whole blood, the alpha and beta chains could not be paired. Study-level results and caveats: VDJdb matching was skewed toward anti-spike CD8 responses and likely underestimated virus-specific expansions, missing private and CD4 specificities.

A case-control design nested within a healthcare worker cohort in London, UK, was used, with weekly nasopharyngeal swab PCR tests and blood sampling performed. Between 23 and 31 March 2020, the week of the UK lockdown, healthcare workers were enrolled and then followed up weekly for as long as 16 weeks. The protocol used for the library was 5' RACE. The data were produced on a NextSeq 500. To correct for sequencing error and PCR bias, the TCR library protocol tagged individual cDNA molecules with unique molecular identifiers. Both TCR alpha and beta chains were sequenced, and tight co-correlation was observed between alpha and beta sequence abundances in each sample. Concerning the study's data processing: Decombinator V4 was used to perform V gene, J gene and CDR3 annotation of TCR sequences. Expanded TCRs were defined as changing significantly between any two time points under a Poisson model with p below 0.0001. TCR abundances were normalised to the total number of TCRs sequenced in each sample and reported as counts per million. MAIT TCRs were defined by TRAV1-2 paired with TRAJ12, TRAJ20 or TRAJ33, and iNKT TCRs by TRAV10 paired with TRAJ18. VDJdb, accessed 1 November 2021, was searched for CMV, EBV and SARS-CoV-2 annotated TCRs, excluding TCRs annotated for multiple antigens. TCRdb reran the public reads through fastp at Q25 and MiXCR, keeping productive beta chains. Under each unique CDR3 protein, matching rows form one entry showing the most common genes and DNA. The V and J calls come from TCRdb's annotation, not from the publication. The table for this sample lists around 94,000 distinct CDR3 sequences; 13% of them were counted only once. Roughly 6.3% of the sample is held by the ten biggest clonotypes.

Germline trimming: 2 bases from V, 8 bases from J; junction bases outside gene matches: 10. The CDR3 covers 15 residues, taking in both the cysteine and the phenylalanine. Only the CDR3 part of the read is kept: 45 bases, read in frame from the first base. CDR1 is given as SEHNR and CDR2 as FQNEAQ, both from the germline V gene (reference sequence). Sequencing was done on a sample of whole blood. The chain is made from TRBV7-9 and TRBJ1-2; TRBD1 matches 8 bases in the middle. The receptor comes from an adult who was a healthcare worker with PCR-confirmed SARS-CoV-2 infection or an uninfected control (not recorded which). The CDR3 has the sequence CASSLNGQGARGYTF. The DNA reads TGTGCCAGCAGCTTAAATGGGCAGGGGGCGCGAGGCTACACCTTC.